A single sample gave rise to the 24 T cell receptor beta chains below, sequenced in a study of long-term antiretroviral therapy in people with HIV. Runs used v3.0 of the immunoSEQ assay and were done at survey level. Clones were read by immunoSEQ multiplex PCR, and TCRdb kept only the in-frame ones, dropping some. Altogether about 40,000 clones are present, 75% to 90% being singletons, with the ten largest covering roughly 5.7%. This specimen consisted of unsorted PBMCs, obtained 3.1 years after starting antiretroviral therapy. The receptors shown here come from a woman aged 50 to 60 with HIV.

The V call is TRBV5-4, the J call TRBJ2-5; 7 bases map to TRBD2. Germline CDR1 and CDR2: SGHNT and YYREEE (reference sequence). The CDR3 is 14 amino acids. V gave up 3 bases and J gave up 2 bases; unmatched junction bases: 4. CDR3 amino acids: CASSSGAGQETQYF. DNA of the CDR3: TGTGCCAGCAGCTCGGGAGCGGGGCAAGAGACCCAGTACTTC.

The V and J genes are TRBV7-9 and TRBJ2-7; a possible D gene is TRBD1 (6 bases). CDR1 is SEHNR, CDR2 FQNEAQ, per germline (reference sequence). This CDR3 is 19 amino acids long. Trimming left V 1 base short and J 0 bases short, with 22 bases between. The CDR3 DNA is TGTGCCAGCAGCTTAGAGGATGACGACAGGTTTCCTTCCTCCTACGAGCAGTACTTC. The encoded protein is CASSLEDDDRFPSSYEQYF. Complete variable domain (other parts from reference TRBV7-9 and TRBJ2-7): DTGVSQNPRHKITKRGQNVTFRCDPISEHNRLYWYRQTLGQGPEFLTYFQNEAQLEKSRLLSDRFSAERPKGSFSTLEIQRTEQGDSAMYLCASSLEDDDRFPSSYEQYFGPGTRLTVT.

The chain employs TRBV18 and TRBJ2-1; TRBD2 is a possible D gene (5 bases). Trimming stripped 5 bases from V and 5 bases from J, with 10 bases between. Germline V gene lookup returns CDR1 KGHSH and CDR2 LQKENI. This CDR3 has 13 residues. The CDR3 nucleotides are TGTGCCAGCTCAAGTACCGGGAACAATGAGCAGTTCTTC. Its protein is CASSSTGNNEQFF.

This clone turned up a few times. The chain couples TRBV5-4 to TRBJ2-7; no clear D gene. Germline V gene lookup returns CDR1 SGHNT and CDR2 YYREEE (reference sequence). The CDR3 totals 13 residues. V lost 0 bases, J lost 2 bases, and 6 bases lay in between. This chain's CDR3 is CASSLGRAYEQYF. The CDR3 bases are TGTGCCAGCAGCTTGGGAAGGGCCTACGAGCAGTACTTC.

This chain joins TRBV7-6 and TRBJ2-5, with D possibly TRBD2 on 5 matching bases. CDR1 is SGHVS and CDR2 is FNYEAQ in the germline V gene. V lost 5 bases to trimming and J lost 5 bases, with 18 bases between them. This CDR3 contains 15 residues. The CDR3 here is CASSLILGVGETQYF. In DNA, the CDR3 is TGTGCCAGCAGCCTAATACTAGGTGTTGGGGAGACCCAGTACTTC.

The chain employs TRBV2 and TRBJ2-5, with 8 nucleotides matching TRBD1. Trimming took 5 bases from V and 2 from J; bases not matched to a gene: 4. CDR1 is SNHLY, CDR2 FYNNEI, per germline. The CDR3 is made up of 14 amino acids. The CDR3 loop is CASSQGASQETQYF. The CDR3 DNA reads as TGTGCCAGCAGTCAGGGGGCGAGTCAAGAGACCCAGTACTTC.

This chain joins TRBV25-1 and TRBJ1-1, with D possibly being TRBD1 (5 bases). Trimming cost V 6 bases and J 8 bases, with 10 bases left between them. CDR3 length equals 11 residues. Looked up from germline, CDR1 is MGHDK and CDR2 is SYGVNS. The CDR3 sequence: CASSVGREAFF. CDR3 in DNA: TGTGCCAGCAGCGTGGGGCGGGAAGCTTTCTTT.

The J gene is TRBJ1-6, the V gene TRBV11-2; TRBD1 matches 9 bases. CDR1 is SGHAT and CDR2 is FQNNGV in the germline V gene. CDR3 length equals 16 residues. V dropped 5 bases and J dropped 7; count of bases not matched to a gene: 9. CDR3 region: CASSPQGAGNNSPLHF. Written as DNA, the CDR3 is TGTGCCAGCAGCCCACAGGGGGCGGGGAACAATTCACCCCTCCACTTT.

J is TRBJ2-3 and V is TRBV2; a possible D gene is TRBD2 (6 bases). With 6 bases removed from V and 6 bases from J, the gap between germline ends came to 10 bases. This CDR3 region has 12 residues. Germline CDR1 reads SNHLY; CDR2 reads FYNNEI. The CDR3 DNA reads TGTGCCAGCAGGGGGACTTGGGATACGCAGTATTTT. Residues: CASRGTWDTQYF.

The chain recombines TRBV7-2 with TRBJ2-7, with 11 bases aligning to TRBD2. There are 14 residues in the CDR3. Germline CDR1 reads SGHTA; CDR2 reads FQGNSA. The junction had 0 bases not matched to a gene; V was cut back by 3 bases and J by 2 bases. The CDR3 bases are TGTGCCAGCAGCTTGACTAGCGGGGCCTACGAGCAGTACTTC. Residues: CASSLTSGAYEQYF.

This clone was observed once. The chain is built from TRBV6-1 and TRBJ2-2; the D gene could be TRBD1 or TRBD2 (5 bases each). Germline CDR1 reads MNHNS; CDR2 reads SASEGT. CDR3 length: 15 residues. The V and J ends lost 7 bases and 4 bases respectively, with 16 bases between them. CDR3 nucleotides: TGTGCCAGCACCAGAGTGAGGGGCCCCACCGGGGAGCTGTTTTTT. It encodes CASTRVRGPTGELFF.

The chain employs TRBV2 and TRBJ2-3, with a tentative D call TRBD2 (6 bases). Per germline, CDR1 SNHLY and CDR2 FYNNEI. Trimming removed 3 bases at V and 1 base at J, with 14 bases between. The CDR3 extends over 16 amino acids. The CDR3 loop reads CASSDAASVRTDTQYF. As DNA, the CDR3 is TGTGCCAGCAGTGACGCGGCTAGCGTGCGCACAGATACGCAGTATTTT.

This chain joins TRBV10-3 and TRBJ1-5, with 8 bases matching TRBD1. There are 19 residues in the CDR3. Germline loops: CDR1 ENHRY, CDR2 SYGVKD. Trimming removed 2 bases from V and 7 bases from J; junction bases left unmatched: 19. CDR3 amino acids: CAISEPPLGRGRLGQPQHF. CDR3 DNA: TGTGCCATCAGTGAGCCGCCTCTAGGCAGGGGGCGCCTTGGGCAGCCCCAGCATTTT.

The gene calls are TRBV19 and TRBJ1-1; D remains ambiguous. This CDR3 is 13 amino acids long. CDR1 and CDR2 from the germline V gene are LNHDA and SQIVND (reference sequence). Trimming took 5 bases from V and 4 from J, leaving 11 bases between them. The CDR3, as DNA: TGTGCCAGTAGTTTCCTGGGGTTCACTGAAGCTTTCTTT. Its translation: CASSFLGFTEAFF.

The V call is TRBV18, the J call TRBJ1-1; D is unresolved. CDR3 length equals 14 residues. Germline CDR1 and CDR2: KGHSH and LQKENI. V was cut by 6 bases and J by 3 bases, with 14 bases left in between. Here the CDR3 reads CASSPRGRDTEAFF. As DNA, the CDR3 is TGTGCCAGCTCCCCTCGCGGGAGGGACACTGAAGCTTTCTTT.

The chain is built from TRBV14 and TRBJ2-2, with unresolved D. Trimming cost V 4 bases and J 3 bases, with 6 bases left between them. The CDR3 has 13 amino acids. The germline V gene has CDR1 SGHDN and CDR2 FVKESK. CDR3 nucleotides: TGTGCCAGCAGCCTCGGATACACCGGGGAGCTGTTTTTT. Translation: CASSLGYTGELFF.

The CDR3 protein is CASSLSNTEAFF. In DNA, the CDR3 is TGTGCCAGCAGCTTATCGAACACTGAAGCTTTCTTT. The gene calls are TRBV11-2 and TRBJ1-1; D is ambiguous. Trimming stripped 2 bases from V and 1 base from J, with 2 bases between. CDR1 SGHAT and CDR2 FQNNGV come from the germline V gene. CDR3 length: 12 amino acids.

This chain uses TRBV30 with TRBJ1-6, with a possible D match to TRBD1 (5 bases). The CDR3 covers 14 residues. Germline V gives CDR1 GTSNPN, CDR2 SVGIG (reference sequence). Trimming removed 1 base from V and 13 bases from J, with 17 bases in between. As DNA, the CDR3 is TGTGCCTGGAGTGACGACAGCTTCAATCGGCCCCTCCACTTT. Encoded protein: CAWSDDSFNRPLHF.

The chain carries TRBV7-9 and TRBJ1-5; 10 bases are a match to TRBD1. Germline trimming cut 6 bases from V and 6 bases from J; bases unmatched to any gene: 8. CDR3 length: 15 residues. Germline CDR1 reads SEHNR; CDR2 reads FQNEAQ (reference sequence). The CDR3, as DNA: TGTGCCAGCAGTTCCGGGACAGGGGAACTTCAGCCCCAGCATTTT. This sequence encodes CASSSGTGELQPQHF. Using reference TRBV7-9 and TRBJ1-5 for the parts outside the CDR3, the full variable domain is DTGVSQNPRHKITKRGQNVTFRCDPISEHNRLYWYRQTLGQGPEFLTYFQNEAQLEKSRLLSDRFSAERPKGSFSTLEIQRTEQGDSAMYLCASSSGTGELQPQHFGDGTRLSIL.

The chain has TRBV18 and TRBJ2-1; 7 positions match TRBD1. The CDR3 extends over 17 amino acids. J was trimmed by 1 base and V by 3 bases; bases with no gene match: 9. Germline CDR1 is KGHSH and CDR2 is LQKENI. The CDR3 DNA is TGTGCCAGCTCACCGAACAGGGGAGAATGGTCCTACAATGAGCAGTTCTTC. Protein: CASSPNRGEWSYNEQFF. Drawing the rest from reference TRBV18 and TRBJ2-1, the complete variable domain is NAGVMQNPRHLVRRRGQEARLRCSPMKGHSHVYWYRQLPEEGLKFMVYLQKENIIDESGMPKERFSAEFPKEGPSILRIQQVVRGDSAAYFCASSPNRGEWSYNEQFFGPGTRLTVL.

As regards this clone: A read error may account for a junction end that differs from germline. This CDR3 is also generated by other DNA sequences in the sample. The V gene is TRBV15, the J gene TRBJ1-2, with D unresolved. This CDR3 is built from 12 residues. Germline V gene lookup returns CDR1 LNHNV and CDR2 YYDKDF (reference sequence). CDR3: CATSSDDYGYTF. Here the CDR3 DNA reads TGCGCCACCAGCTCGGACGACTATGGCTACACCTTC.

The V call is TRBV7-3, the J call TRBJ2-7; tentative D call: TRBD2 (5 bases). CDR3 length equals 15 residues. The V and J ends lost 4 bases and 2 bases respectively, with 15 bases between them. CDR1 and CDR2 (germline): SGHTA, FQGTGA. Written as DNA, the CDR3 is TGTGCCAGCAGCTATGGAGAGGGATTCCCCTACGAGCAGTACTTC. It encodes CASSYGEGFPYEQYF.

V usage is TRBV7-9 and J usage is TRBJ1-1; maybe TRBD1 (6 bases). The CDR3 has 16 amino acids. The germline CDR1 and CDR2 sequences are SEHNR and FQNEAQ (reference sequence). Trimming stripped 1 base from V and 3 bases from J, with 15 bases between. The CDR3 sequence is CASSLGGGGRYTEAFF. CDR3 in DNA: TGTGCCAGCAGCTTAGGAGGGGGGGGGAGGTACACTGAAGCTTTCTTT.

The chain uses TRBV9 and TRBJ2-3; a weak D match, TRBD2 (5 bases). V dropped 3 bases and J dropped 6 bases, with 11 bases sitting between them. Germline values: CDR1 SGDLS, CDR2 YYNGEE. CDR3 length: 13 amino acids. In DNA form, the CDR3 reads TGTGCCAGCAGCGGAAAGAGGGAGGATACGCAGTATTTT. Translating gives CASSGKREDTQYF.